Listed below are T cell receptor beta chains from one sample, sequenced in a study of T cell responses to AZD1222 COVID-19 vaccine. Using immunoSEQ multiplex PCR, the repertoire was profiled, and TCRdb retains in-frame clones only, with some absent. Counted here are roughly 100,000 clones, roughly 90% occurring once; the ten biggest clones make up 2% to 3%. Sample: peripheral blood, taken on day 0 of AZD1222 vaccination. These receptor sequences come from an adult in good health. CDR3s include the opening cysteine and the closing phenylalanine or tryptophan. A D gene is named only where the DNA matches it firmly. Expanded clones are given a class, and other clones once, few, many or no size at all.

DNA: TGCGCCAGCAGCTTGGGGCTAGCGGGACCCCCTAGCACAGATACGCAGTATTTT
CDR3: CASSLGLAGPPSTDTQYF
D: TRBD2
size: -
V: TRBV5-1
J: TRBJ2-3

DNA: TGTGCCATCAGTGTGGGGGACGGTACCTCTGGAAACACCATATATTTT
CDR3: CAISVGDGTSGNTIYF
D: -
size: -
V: TRBV10-3
J: TRBJ1-3

DNA: TGTGCCAGCAGCCCCCCCTCGGGGTACAATGAGCAGTTCTTC
CDR3: CASSPPSGYNEQFF
D: -
size: few
V: TRBV7-6
J: TRBJ2-1

DNA: TGTGCCAGCAGCCCCTGGGACGGGGTAAATTCACCCCTCCACTTT
CDR3: CASSPWDGVNSPLHF
D: -
size: -
V: TRBV14
J: TRBJ1-6

DNA: TGCAGTGCTAGTCGACCTAACACTGAAGCTTTCTTT
CDR3: CSASRPNTEAFF
D: -
size: once
V: TRBV20-1
J: TRBJ1-1

DNA: TGTGCCAGCAGCCAAGATTGGGGAGGTGCGCCGGGCTACACCTTC
CDR3: CASSQDWGGAPGYTF
D: -
size: -
V: TRBV3-1/TRBV3-2
J: TRBJ1-2

DNA: TGTGCCAGCATCGCGGCTGGGGCAGGGGCTTTCTTT
CDR3: CASIAAGAGAFF
D: -
size: few
V: TRBV6-5
J: TRBJ1-1

DNA: TGCGCCAGCAGCTTGGACAAACCAACTAATGAAAAACTGTTTTTT
CDR3: CASSLDKPTNEKLFF
D: -
size: -
V: TRBV5-1
J: TRBJ1-4

DNA: TGTGCCAGCAGCTTGTCGGGAGCAAGCGAGCAGTACTTC
CDR3: CASSLSGASEQYF
D: -
size: -
V: TRBV5-6
J: TRBJ2-7

DNA: TGTGCCAGCAGCTTTGGACAGGCGGGCCGCACTGAAGCTTTCTTT
CDR3: CASSFGQAGRTEAFF
D: TRBD1
size: few
V: TRBV11-3
J: TRBJ1-1

DNA: TGTGCCACCAGCAGAGATAAGGGGAATCAGCCCCAGCATTTT
CDR3: CATSRDKGNQPQHF
D: -
size: -
V: TRBV15
J: TRBJ1-5

DNA: TGTGCCAGCAGCTTACGTACAGGATTCGGCTATGGCTACACCTTC
CDR3: CASSLRTGFGYGYTF
D: -
size: -
V: TRBV5-8
J: TRBJ1-2

DNA: TGTGCCAGCAGTTACTCATGGGGGATCAACGAGCAGTACTTC
CDR3: CASSYSWGINEQYF
D: -
size: -
V: TRBV6-2/TRBV6-3
J: TRBJ2-7

DNA: TGTGCCAGCAGCTTAGGGGGCACCGGGGAGCTGTTTTTT
CDR3: CASSLGGTGELFF
D: -
size: -
V: TRBV7-6
J: TRBJ2-2

DNA: TGTGCCAGCAGCTTAGAGACTAACACTGAAGCTTTCTTT
CDR3: CASSLETNTEAFF
D: -
size: -
V: TRBV11-3
J: TRBJ1-1

DNA: TGTGCCAGCAGCCCGGATGAAAAACTGTTTTTT
CDR3: CASSPDEKLFF
D: -
size: -
V: TRBV7-2
J: TRBJ1-4

DNA: TGCGCCAGCAGGGACTCAACCGGGTCCTCTAACTATGGCTACACCTTC
CDR3: CASRDSTGSSNYGYTF
D: -
size: -
V: TRBV5-1
J: TRBJ1-2

DNA: TGTGCCAGCAGTGGACCTGGGGGGCGCCAGGATAGTCGGGCTGAAGCTTTCTTT
CDR3: CASSGPGGRQDSRAEAFF
D: -
size: -
V: TRBV6-1
J: TRBJ1-1

DNA: TGCGCCAGCAGCTTGGGGTCCTGGGTAGGATTGAGGGAAGAGACCCAGTACTTC
CDR3: CASSLGSWVGLREETQYF
D: -
size: -
V: TRBV5-1
J: TRBJ2-5

DNA: TGTGCCAGCGGCAGCCGACAAACCAAAAACATTCAGTACTTC
CDR3: CASGSRQTKNIQYF
D: -
size: -
V: TRBV2
J: TRBJ2-4

DNA: TGTGCCACCGGAGGCATGGGGGGGCTCAATGAGCAGTTCTTC
CDR3: CATGGMGGLNEQFF
D: -
size: -
V: TRBV24-1
J: TRBJ2-1

DNA: TGTGCCATCGCCCAGTTGACTAGCTCGAATGAGCAGTTCTTC
CDR3: CAIAQLTSSNEQFF
D: TRBD2
size: once
V: TRBV10-3
J: TRBJ2-1

DNA: TGTGCCAGCAGCCGGCGTTTGAACACTGAAGCTTTCTTT
CDR3: CASSRRLNTEAFF
D: -
size: -
V: TRBV5-4
J: TRBJ1-1

DNA: TGTGCCAGCAGCTCTCCGGGCATTTCTGAAAAACTGTTTTTT
CDR3: CASSSPGISEKLFF
D: -
size: -
V: TRBV7-2
J: TRBJ1-4

DNA: TGTGCCAGCAGAGTTCAGGGGGACACTGAAGCTTTCTTT
CDR3: CASRVQGDTEAFF
D: TRBD1
size: -
V: TRBV6-5
J: TRBJ1-1

DNA: TGTGCCAGCAGTTCCCTAACAGGGGCTGGGGCCAACGTCCTGACTTTC
CDR3: CASSSLTGAGANVLTF
D: TRBD1
size: -
V: TRBV6-5
J: TRBJ2-6

DNA: TGCAGCTCGACAGGGTCTGGAAACACCATATATTTT
CDR3: CSSTGSGNTIYF
D: TRBD1
size: -
V: TRBV29-1
J: TRBJ1-3

DNA: TGTGCCAGCAGCTTAGGGCCACAAAGGGAGCAGTACTTC
CDR3: CASSLGPQREQYF
D: -
size: once
V: TRBV7-3
J: TRBJ2-7

DNA: TGTGCCAGCAGTTCACCCAGGACAGGGCGCTCTGGGGCCAACGTCCTGACTTTC
CDR3: CASSSPRTGRSGANVLTF
D: TRBD1
size: -
V: TRBV28
J: TRBJ2-6

DNA: TGTGCCAGCAGCTTCGTAGAGACCCAGTACTTC
CDR3: CASSFVETQYF
D: -
size: -
V: TRBV5-8
J: TRBJ2-5

DNA: TGTGCCAGCAGCTCACCAGTTGAAGCTTTCTTT
CDR3: CASSSPVEAFF
D: -
size: -
V: TRBV28
J: TRBJ1-1

DNA: TGCGCCAGCAGCTTGGAGGCAGGGCAAGCCAAAAACATTCAGTACTTC
CDR3: CASSLEAGQAKNIQYF
D: -
size: once
V: TRBV5-1
J: TRBJ2-4

DNA: TGTGCCAGCAGTTCTCTCGACAGGGTTGGCTACACCTTC
CDR3: CASSSLDRVGYTF
D: TRBD1
size: -
V: TRBV28
J: TRBJ1-2

DNA: TGTGCCAGCAGCCCTGCCAGCGGGCAGGGCCGTTCACCCCTCCACTTT
CDR3: CASSPASGQGRSPLHF
D: -
size: -
V: TRBV6-2/TRBV6-3
J: TRBJ1-6

DNA: TGTGCCAGCAGCTTGGAGCCTGGACAGGGGGCTGGCTACACCTTC
CDR3: CASSLEPGQGAGYTF
D: TRBD1
size: -
V: TRBV5-5
J: TRBJ1-2

DNA: TGCAGTGCTAGTACGGGGGGAATCTACGAGCAGTACTTC
CDR3: CSASTGGIYEQYF
D: TRBD2
size: -
V: TRBV20-1
J: TRBJ2-7

DNA: TGCGCCAGCAGCTTGCGGGGAAGTGTACTCGACTATGGCTACACCTTC
CDR3: CASSLRGSVLDYGYTF
D: -
size: -
V: TRBV5-1
J: TRBJ1-2

DNA: TGTGCCAGCAGCTTGCGCCACAGTGCAGAGACCCAGTACTTC
CDR3: CASSLRHSAETQYF
D: -
size: -
V: TRBV5-4
J: TRBJ2-5

DNA: TGTGCCAGCAGTCCGGGACAGGGAAGGAACACCGGGGAGCTGTTTTTT
CDR3: CASSPGQGRNTGELFF
D: TRBD1
size: -
V: TRBV5-4
J: TRBJ2-2

DNA: TGCGCCAGCAGCCCGGGACAGGGGTTCTATGGCTACACCTTC
CDR3: CASSPGQGFYGYTF
D: TRBD1
size: once
V: TRBV5-1
J: TRBJ1-2

DNA: TGTGCCAGCAGCTTAGGACTAGCGGGAGGGCAGGGTGAGCAGTTCTTC
CDR3: CASSLGLAGGQGEQFF
D: TRBD2
size: -
V: TRBV11-2
J: TRBJ2-1

DNA: TGTGCCAGCAGCCTACGACAGGGGGGTGACTATGGCTACACCTTC
CDR3: CASSLRQGGDYGYTF
D: TRBD1
size: -
V: TRBV7-8
J: TRBJ1-2

DNA: TGCGCCAGCAGCGGAATACAGGGGAGCGGCTATGGCTACACCTTC
CDR3: CASSGIQGSGYGYTF
D: TRBD1
size: -
V: TRBV5-1
J: TRBJ1-2

DNA: TGTGCCAGCATTCAACTAGAGACCGGGGAGCTGTTTTTT
CDR3: CASIQLETGELFF
D: -
size: -
V: TRBV6-5
J: TRBJ2-2

DNA: TGTGCCAGCAGCCAAGCCGGCGGAGGCGATGAGCAGTTCTTC
CDR3: CASSQAGGGDEQFF
D: -
size: -
V: TRBV3-1/TRBV3-2
J: TRBJ2-1

DNA: TGTGCCATCAGTGGAAGGGACAGGGCTAACTATGGCTACACCTTC
CDR3: CAISGRDRANYGYTF
D: TRBD1
size: -
V: TRBV10-3
J: TRBJ1-2

DNA: TGTGCCAGCAGCTTCAGGGGAGGGCCTGAAGCTTTCTTT
CDR3: CASSFRGGPEAFF
D: -
size: few
V: TRBV5-5
J: TRBJ1-1

DNA: TGTGCCAGCAGCCGACGGGACCACAACAATGAGCAGTTCTTC
CDR3: CASSRRDHNNEQFF
D: -
size: few
V: TRBV13
J: TRBJ2-1

DNA: TGTGCCAGTAGTATTGCCGGGGTCGGCTACACCTTC
CDR3: CASSIAGVGYTF
D: -
size: -
V: TRBV19
J: TRBJ1-2

DNA: TGCGCCAGCAGCCAAGTCAAAACAATGAATGAAAAACTGTTTTTT
CDR3: CASSQVKTMNEKLFF
D: -
size: -
V: TRBV4-1
J: TRBJ1-4